Following are 5 T cell receptor beta chains from one sample sequenced in a study of blood T cell repertoires in COVID-19. Clones were sequenced by immunoSEQ multiplex PCR, and TCRdb holds only the in-frame ones, with some missing. The sample lists 130,000 or so clones; roughly 80% were seen once. Sequenced input: peripheral blood. All receptors come from a woman aged 55-69 years with acute or convalescent COVID-19.

The chain has TRBV7-9 and TRBJ2-2, with a tentative D call TRBD2 (6 bases). V gave up 8 bases and J gave up 0 bases, with 10 bases separating them. The CDR3 sequence is 14 residues long. Germline CDR1 SEHNR, CDR2 FQNEAQ (reference sequence). CDR3 DNA: TGTGCCAGCGGGACTGAAGCGAACACCGGGGAGCTGTTTTTT. This gives the protein CASGTEANTGELFF.

The chain couples TRBV11-2 to TRBJ1-3, with a possible D match to TRBD1 (5 bases). The germline V and J ends were trimmed by 5 bases and 0 bases, with 11 bases remaining between them. From germline, CDR1 is SGHAT and CDR2 FQNNGV. This CDR3 is built from 15 residues. CDR3 sequence (DNA): TGTGCCAGCAGCCCAGGGATCCCCTCTGGAAACACCATATATTTT. Translated, it gives CASSPGIPSGNTIYF.

The CDR3 sequence: CASSSSAPTGSYGYTF. CDR3 nucleotides: TGCGCCAGCAGCTCGTCGGCCCCGACAGGGAGCTATGGCTACACCTTC. The rearrangement uses TRBV5-1 and TRBJ1-2; 7 nucleotides match TRBD1. Losses at the gene ends were 3 bases for V and 4 bases for J; bases not matched to a gene: 12. Looked up from germline, CDR1 is SGHRS and CDR2 is YFSETQ. The CDR3 contains 16 residues.

This sequence joins TRBV11-2 and TRBJ1-1; 8 bases align to TRBD1. Unmatched junction bases numbered 9, after V lost 5 bases and J lost 4 bases. The CDR3 has 15 amino acids. The germline CDR1 and CDR2 sequences are SGHAT and FQNNGV. The CDR3 sequence: CASSETGAFLTEAFF. CDR3 DNA: TGTGCCAGCAGCGAGACAGGGGCCTTCCTCACTGAAGCTTTCTTT.

This sequence joins TRBV12-5 and TRBJ1-1, with D unresolved. The CDR3 is 14 amino acids. Germline assignment: CDR1 LGHNT and CDR2 FRNRAP. V was shortened by 0 bases and J by 2 bases, with 7 bases between the two germline ends. CDR3 DNA: TGTGCTAGTGGTTTGGTAGAGGGAAACACTGAAGCTTTCTTT. Encoded protein: CASGLVEGNTEAFF.